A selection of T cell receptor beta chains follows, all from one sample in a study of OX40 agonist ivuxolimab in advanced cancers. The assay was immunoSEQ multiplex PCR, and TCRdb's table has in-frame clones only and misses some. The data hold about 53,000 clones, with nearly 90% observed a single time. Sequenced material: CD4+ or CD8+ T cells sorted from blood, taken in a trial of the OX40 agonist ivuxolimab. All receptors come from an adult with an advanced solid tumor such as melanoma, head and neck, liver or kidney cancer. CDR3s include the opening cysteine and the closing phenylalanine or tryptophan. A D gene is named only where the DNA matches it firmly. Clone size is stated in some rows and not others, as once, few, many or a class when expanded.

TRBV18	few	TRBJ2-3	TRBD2	CASSPGLAGQADTQYF	TGTGCCAGCTCCCCAGGGCTAGCGGGACAAGCAGATACGCAGTATTTT
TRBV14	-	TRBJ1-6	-	CASSQDRGYSPLHF	TGTGCCAGCAGCCAAGATAGGGGTTATTCACCCCTCCACTTT
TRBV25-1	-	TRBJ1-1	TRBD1	CASSDGQGIVTEAFF	TGTGCCAGCAGTGACGGACAGGGAATTGTGACTGAAGCTTTCTTT
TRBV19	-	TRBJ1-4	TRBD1	CASSMGTVAEKLFF	TGTGCCAGTAGTATGGGGACAGTCGCCGAAAAACTGTTTTTT
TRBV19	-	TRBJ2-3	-	CASSQRDTQYF	TGTGCCAGTAGCCAGCGGGATACGCAGTATTTT
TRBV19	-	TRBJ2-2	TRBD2	CASSPRGLAGIVRNTGELFF	TGTGCCAGTAGTCCCCGCGGACTAGCGGGTATAGTTAGGAACACCGGGGAGCTGTTTTTT
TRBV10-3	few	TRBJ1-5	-	CAIRDTEYQPQHF	TGTGCCATCCGGGACACCGAGTATCAGCCCCAGCATTTT
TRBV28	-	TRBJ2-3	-	CASSLVEWRASTDTQYF	TGTGCCAGCAGTTTAGTTGAGTGGCGGGCTAGCACAGATACGCAGTATTTT
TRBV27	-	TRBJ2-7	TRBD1	CASSPWDRRSSEQYF	TGTGCCAGCAGTCCGTGGGACAGGAGATCATCCGAGCAGTACTTC
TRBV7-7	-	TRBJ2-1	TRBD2	CASSPSPGGHNEQFF	TGTGCTAGCAGCCCTTCTCCGGGAGGCCACAATGAGCAGTTCTTC
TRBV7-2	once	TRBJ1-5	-	CASSPRLGNQPQHF	TGTGCCAGCAGCCCTCGCCTTGGCAATCAGCCCCAGCATTTT
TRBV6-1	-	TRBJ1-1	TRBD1	CASTRQGATEAFF	TGTGCCAGCACTCGACAGGGGGCTACTGAAGCTTTCTTT
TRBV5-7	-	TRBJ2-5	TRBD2	CASSPFPGLAGRIEETQYF	TGTGCCAGCAGCCCATTTCCGGGACTAGCGGGAAGAATTGAAGAGACCCAGTACTTC
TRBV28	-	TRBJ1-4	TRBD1	CASENPGGGEKLFF	TGTGCCAGCGAAAACCCAGGGGGCGGCGAAAAACTGTTTTTT
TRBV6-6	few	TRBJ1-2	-	CASSTSTENYGYTF	TGTGCCAGCAGTACCTCGACAGAAAACTATGGCTACACCTTC
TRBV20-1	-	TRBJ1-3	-	CSASVGNTIYF	TGCAGTGCTAGCGTCGGAAACACCATATATTTT
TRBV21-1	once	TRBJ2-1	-	CASSKYPGTAQTSYNEQFF	TGTGCCAGCAGCAAATACCCAGGAACGGCCCAGACAAGCTACAATGAGCAGTTCTTC
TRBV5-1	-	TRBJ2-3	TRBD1	CASSPAPQGAIMDTQYF	TGCGCCAGCAGCCCAGCCCCACAGGGGGCTATCATGGATACGCAGTATTTT
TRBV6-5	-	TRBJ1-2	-	CASSPGVLGYGYTF	TGTGCCAGCAGCCCAGGGGTTCTCGGCTATGGCTACACCTTC
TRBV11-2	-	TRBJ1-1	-	CASSRDRTTEAFF	TGTGCCAGCAGCAGGGATCGAACCACTGAAGCTTTCTTT
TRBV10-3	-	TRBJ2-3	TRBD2	CAKSREATDTQYF	TGTGCCAAATCCCGGGAGGCTACAGATACGCAGTATTTT
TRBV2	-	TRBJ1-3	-	CASSRDPGNTIYF	TGTGCCAGCAGCCGGGACCCTGGAAACACCATATATTTT
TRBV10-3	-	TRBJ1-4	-	CASSAENEKLFF	TGTGCCTCTTCGGCGGAGAATGAAAAACTGTTTTTT
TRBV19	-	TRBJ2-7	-	CASSIRGGRDYEQYF	TGTGCCAGTAGTATCAGGGGAGGAAGGGACTACGAGCAGTACTTC
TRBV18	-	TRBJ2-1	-	CASSPPAGGDEQFF	TGTGCCAGCTCACCACCGGCCGGAGGCGATGAGCAGTTCTTC
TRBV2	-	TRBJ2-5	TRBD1	CASSDQNRGFRQTQYF	TGTGCCAGCAGTGATCAGAACAGGGGTTTTAGGCAGACCCAGTACTTC
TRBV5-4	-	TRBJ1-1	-	CASSFDGGDTEAFF	TGTGCCAGCAGCTTTGACGGGGGTGACACTGAAGCTTTCTTT
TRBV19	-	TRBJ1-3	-	CASSASGSVPHDGNTIYF	TGTGCCAGTAGTGCCTCAGGGTCTGTACCCCACGATGGAAACACCATATATTTT
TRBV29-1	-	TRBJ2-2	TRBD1	CSVRNDRATGELFF	TGCAGCGTTCGCAACGACAGGGCCACCGGGGAGCTGTTTTTT
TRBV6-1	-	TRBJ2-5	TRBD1	CASSTGTGAREGQYF	TGTGCCAGCAGTACCGGGACAGGGGCGCGGGAAGGCCAGTACTTC
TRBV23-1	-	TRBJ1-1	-	CASPRNAGVIAFF	TGCGCCAGCCCTAGGAACGCAGGCGTTATAGCTTTCTTT
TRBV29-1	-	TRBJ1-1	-	CSVSRNTEAFF	TGCAGCGTCTCTCGGAACACTGAAGCTTTCTTT
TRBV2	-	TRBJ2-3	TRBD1	CASTVQGAQTDTQYF	TGTGCCAGCACTGTACAGGGGGCGCAAACAGATACGCAGTATTTT
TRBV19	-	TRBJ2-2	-	CASSPSTNTGELFF	TGTGCCAGTAGTCCCTCTACGAACACCGGGGAGCTGTTTTTT
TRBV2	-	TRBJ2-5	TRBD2	CASREREGYQETQYF	TGTGCCAGCAGAGAGCGGGAGGGGTACCAAGAGACCCAGTACTTC
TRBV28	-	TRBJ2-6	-	CASSFTATGANVLTF	TGTGCCAGCAGTTTTACGGCCACAGGGGCCAACGTCCTGACTTTC
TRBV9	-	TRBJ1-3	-	CASSVEGRNTIYF	TGTGCCAGCAGCGTAGAGGGACGAAACACCATATATTTT
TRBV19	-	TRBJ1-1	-	CASGEAFF	TGTGCCAGTGGTGAAGCTTTCTTT
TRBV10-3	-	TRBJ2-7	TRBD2	CAISARSSGFAEQYF	TGTGCCATCAGTGCCAGGTCTAGCGGTTTCGCCGAGCAGTACTTC
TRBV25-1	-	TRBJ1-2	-	CASSDGPGAYYGYTF	TGTGCCAGCAGTGATGGTCCAGGGGCCTACTATGGCTACACCTTC
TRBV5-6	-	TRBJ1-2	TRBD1	CASRTWDRAGYGYTF	TGTGCCAGCAGGACCTGGGACAGGGCCGGCTATGGCTACACCTTC
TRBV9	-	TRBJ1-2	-	CASSVLRGYGYTF	TGTGCCAGCAGCGTACTTAGGGGTTATGGCTACACCTTC
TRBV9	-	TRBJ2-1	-	CASSVGLSASEQFF	TGTGCCAGCAGCGTAGGCCTTTCGGCGAGTGAGCAGTTCTTC
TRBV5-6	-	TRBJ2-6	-	CASSFERPGANVLTF	TGTGCCAGCAGCTTCGAAAGGCCTGGGGCCAACGTCCTGACTTTC
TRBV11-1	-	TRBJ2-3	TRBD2	CASSFLAGGYTDTQYF	TGTGCCAGCAGCTTCCTAGCGGGGGGATACACAGATACGCAGTATTTT
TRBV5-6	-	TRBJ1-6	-	CASSLGGTGLSPLHF	TGTGCCAGCAGCTTGGGGGGTACAGGGCTGTCACCCCTCCACTTT
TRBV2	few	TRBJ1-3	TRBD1	CASQGASGNTIYF	TGTGCCAGCCAGGGGGCCTCTGGAAACACCATATATTTT
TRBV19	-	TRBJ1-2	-	CASSIKTNYGYTF	TGTGCCAGTAGTATAAAGACTAACTATGGCTACACCTTC
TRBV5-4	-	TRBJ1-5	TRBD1	CASSITGVDQPQHF	TGTGCCAGCAGCATTACAGGGGTAGACCAGCCCCAGCATTTT
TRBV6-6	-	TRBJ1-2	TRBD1	CASSPGGWGYTF	TGTGCCAGCAGTCCAGGGGGCTGGGGCTACACCTTC
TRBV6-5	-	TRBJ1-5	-	CASSRDSNQPQHF	TGTGCCAGCTCGCGGGATAGCAATCAGCCCCAGCATTTT
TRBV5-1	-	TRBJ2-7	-	CASSPGGASTLYEQYF	TGCGCCAGCAGTCCGGGGGGCGCCTCTACTCTCTACGAGCAGTACTTC
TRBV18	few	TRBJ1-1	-	CASSPPQTFAFF	TGTGCCAGCTCACCACCGCAGACGTTTGCTTTCTTT
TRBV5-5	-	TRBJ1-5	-	CASSWTDSNQPQHF	TGTGCCAGCAGCTGGACAGATAGCAATCAGCCCCAGCATTTT
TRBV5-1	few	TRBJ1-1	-	CASSGGGPRTEAFF	TGCGCCAGCAGCGGGGGGGGGCCGAGAACTGAAGCTTTCTTT
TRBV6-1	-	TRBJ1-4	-	CASSWKQNEKLFF	TGTGCCAGCTCGTGGAAGCAAAATGAAAAACTGTTTTTT